These T cell receptor beta chains were read from a single sample in a study of cytomegalovirus exposure and HLA in healthy donors. Assay used: immunoSEQ multiplex PCR; TCRdb lists only in-frame clones, some missing. Among some 49,000 clones listed, approximately 90% were seen once. Sequenced material: PBMCs. Receptors were obtained from a young man in good health and CMV-seronegative. The CDR3 runs from the conserved cysteine through the conserved F or W. A D gene is named only where the DNA matches it firmly. The size entry is marked missing in some rows and otherwise reads once, few, many or a size class.

.	TRBV21-1	TRBJ2-1	.	TGTGCCAGCAGCAAAGGAACTAGACGGTACAATGAGCAGTTCTTC	CASSKGTRRYNEQFF
.	TRBV28	TRBJ1-4	.	TGTGCCAGCACCCCCCGGGGTTTCTCTGAAAAACTGTTTTTT	CASTPRGFSEKLFF
.	TRBV5-1	TRBJ2-3	TRBD1	TGCGCCAGCAATCAGGGGGCGGCAGATACGCAGTATTTT	CASNQGAADTQYF
.	TRBV11-3	TRBJ2-7	.	TGTGCCAGCAGCTCCGGGAGTACGACCTACGAGCAGTACTTC	CASSSGSTTYEQYF
.	TRBV19	TRBJ2-2	TRBD2	TGTGCCACCCAAGGGACTAGCGTCGCCGGGGAGCTGTTTTTT	CATQGTSVAGELFF
.	TRBV10-3	TRBJ1-4	TRBD1	TGTGCCACCAAGGGGGCACTTGGTGAAAAACTGTTTTTT	CATKGALGEKLFF
.	TRBV11-3	TRBJ2-7	.	TGTGCCAGCAGCTTAGATAATAACTACGAGCAGTACTTC	CASSLDNNYEQYF
.	TRBV4-2	TRBJ2-3	TRBD2	TGTGCCAGCAGCCAAGTTCTGGCTAGCGGGAGCGAAGGAGATACGCAGTATTTT	CASSQVLASGSEGDTQYF
.	TRBV27	TRBJ2-1	TRBD2	TGTGCCAGTAATAGGTTGGGCGGGAGGGCCTCCTACAATGAGCAGTTCTTC	CASNRLGGRASYNEQFF
few	TRBV30	TRBJ1-1	.	TGTGCCTGGAAAGGGCAGGGAAGGGACACTGAAGCTTTCTTT	CAWKGQGRDTEAFF
.	TRBV7-2	TRBJ1-1	.	TGTGCCAGCAGACTTAATCAGGGTTCCCCCACTGAAGCTTTCTTT	CASRLNQGSPTEAFF
.	TRBV28	TRBJ2-1	.	TGTGCCAGCATCCGGGGGCGGGGGAGGAATGAGCAGTTCTTC	CASIRGRGRNEQFF
.	TRBV20-1	TRBJ2-7	.	TGCAGTGCTAGATCAGGACATTCAAAGGCCTTC	CSARSGHSKAF
.	TRBV4-3	TRBJ2-2	TRBD2	TGCGCCAGCAGCCAAGGGACTAGCGGAGCGAACACCGGGGAGCTGTTTTTT	CASSQGTSGANTGELFF
.	TRBV11-2	TRBJ2-2	.	TGTGCCAGCAGCCTAAAACCGGGACTTCGCACCGGGGAGCTGTTTTTT	CASSLKPGLRTGELFF
.	TRBV7-2	TRBJ2-6	.	TGTGCCAGCAGCTTAGCGTCCGGAGGGGGGGCCAACGTCCTGACTTTC	CASSLASGGGANVLTF